The clone carrying this TCR beta chain was recorded many times. Using RNA template, CDR3s of TCR alpha and beta were amplified with iRepertoire arm-PCR. For one-step reverse transcription and amplification, 100-400 ng of tissue mRNA or PBMC total RNA was used. MiXCR, applied by TCRdb to the multiplex PCR reads, yields one record per CDR3 protein. This sample has roughly 130,000 distinct CDR3 sequences, with around 25% found just once. The CDR3 covers 16 residues. The germline V gene encodes CDR1 DFQATT and CDR2 SNEGSKA (reference sequence). V shed 0 bases, J shed 7 bases, and the junction held 11 bases outside the gene matches. This entry comes from a study of glioma-infiltrating T cells.

This sequence was found in a human donor with low-grade glioma or glioblastoma, undergoing nonglioma brain surgery, or in good health (not recorded which). This chain connects TRBV20-1 to TRBJ2-5; 10 nucleotides align to TRBD2. The material sequenced was glioma tissue, nonneoplastic brain tissue, or PBMCs (not recorded which). The CDR3 DNA reads TGCAGTGCTAGAGACTTTCTAGCGGGGGTTCAGGGGACCCAGTACTTC. Protein: CSARDFLAGVQGTQYF.